This paragraph covers one T cell receptor beta chain sequence. What it recognizes is unknown. The junction had 13 bases not matched to a gene; V was cut back by 4 bases and J by 3 bases. Germline CDR1 and CDR2: SGHVS and FNYEAQ. CDR3 length: 19 residues. These data belong to a study of post-analysis software for immune sequencing data. Looking at the study overall: In terms of disease course, relapsing-remitting, secondary progressive and progressive-relapsing multiple sclerosis were included. Study-wide results and limits: The F measure placed samples prepared in the same batch into strongly shared clusters. Significantly lower normalized Chao1 diversity was found in patients with multiple sclerosis relative to controls. Included in a set of roughly five TRBV segments more frequent in patients than controls were TRBV5-6, TRBV5-1 and TRBV20-1.

Every TCR beta cDNA library bore unique molecular identifiers. T cells numbering 1 to 10 million yielded 500,000 to 550,000 cDNA molecules. MiXCR, applied by TCRdb to the PCR reads, yields one record per CDR3 protein. The sample yields about 820,000 distinct CDR3 sequences, approximately 57% seen once. This clonotype was sampled from a girl aged 5 to 17 with multiple sclerosis. The gene calls are TRBV7-6 and TRBJ2-5; 14 bases are a match to TRBD2. The specimen sequenced was blood. The CDR3 bases are TGTGCCAGCAGCTCTACCCTGGGACTAGCGGGGGCCCGGGAAGAGACCCAGTACTTC. As protein: CASSSTLGLAGAREETQYF.